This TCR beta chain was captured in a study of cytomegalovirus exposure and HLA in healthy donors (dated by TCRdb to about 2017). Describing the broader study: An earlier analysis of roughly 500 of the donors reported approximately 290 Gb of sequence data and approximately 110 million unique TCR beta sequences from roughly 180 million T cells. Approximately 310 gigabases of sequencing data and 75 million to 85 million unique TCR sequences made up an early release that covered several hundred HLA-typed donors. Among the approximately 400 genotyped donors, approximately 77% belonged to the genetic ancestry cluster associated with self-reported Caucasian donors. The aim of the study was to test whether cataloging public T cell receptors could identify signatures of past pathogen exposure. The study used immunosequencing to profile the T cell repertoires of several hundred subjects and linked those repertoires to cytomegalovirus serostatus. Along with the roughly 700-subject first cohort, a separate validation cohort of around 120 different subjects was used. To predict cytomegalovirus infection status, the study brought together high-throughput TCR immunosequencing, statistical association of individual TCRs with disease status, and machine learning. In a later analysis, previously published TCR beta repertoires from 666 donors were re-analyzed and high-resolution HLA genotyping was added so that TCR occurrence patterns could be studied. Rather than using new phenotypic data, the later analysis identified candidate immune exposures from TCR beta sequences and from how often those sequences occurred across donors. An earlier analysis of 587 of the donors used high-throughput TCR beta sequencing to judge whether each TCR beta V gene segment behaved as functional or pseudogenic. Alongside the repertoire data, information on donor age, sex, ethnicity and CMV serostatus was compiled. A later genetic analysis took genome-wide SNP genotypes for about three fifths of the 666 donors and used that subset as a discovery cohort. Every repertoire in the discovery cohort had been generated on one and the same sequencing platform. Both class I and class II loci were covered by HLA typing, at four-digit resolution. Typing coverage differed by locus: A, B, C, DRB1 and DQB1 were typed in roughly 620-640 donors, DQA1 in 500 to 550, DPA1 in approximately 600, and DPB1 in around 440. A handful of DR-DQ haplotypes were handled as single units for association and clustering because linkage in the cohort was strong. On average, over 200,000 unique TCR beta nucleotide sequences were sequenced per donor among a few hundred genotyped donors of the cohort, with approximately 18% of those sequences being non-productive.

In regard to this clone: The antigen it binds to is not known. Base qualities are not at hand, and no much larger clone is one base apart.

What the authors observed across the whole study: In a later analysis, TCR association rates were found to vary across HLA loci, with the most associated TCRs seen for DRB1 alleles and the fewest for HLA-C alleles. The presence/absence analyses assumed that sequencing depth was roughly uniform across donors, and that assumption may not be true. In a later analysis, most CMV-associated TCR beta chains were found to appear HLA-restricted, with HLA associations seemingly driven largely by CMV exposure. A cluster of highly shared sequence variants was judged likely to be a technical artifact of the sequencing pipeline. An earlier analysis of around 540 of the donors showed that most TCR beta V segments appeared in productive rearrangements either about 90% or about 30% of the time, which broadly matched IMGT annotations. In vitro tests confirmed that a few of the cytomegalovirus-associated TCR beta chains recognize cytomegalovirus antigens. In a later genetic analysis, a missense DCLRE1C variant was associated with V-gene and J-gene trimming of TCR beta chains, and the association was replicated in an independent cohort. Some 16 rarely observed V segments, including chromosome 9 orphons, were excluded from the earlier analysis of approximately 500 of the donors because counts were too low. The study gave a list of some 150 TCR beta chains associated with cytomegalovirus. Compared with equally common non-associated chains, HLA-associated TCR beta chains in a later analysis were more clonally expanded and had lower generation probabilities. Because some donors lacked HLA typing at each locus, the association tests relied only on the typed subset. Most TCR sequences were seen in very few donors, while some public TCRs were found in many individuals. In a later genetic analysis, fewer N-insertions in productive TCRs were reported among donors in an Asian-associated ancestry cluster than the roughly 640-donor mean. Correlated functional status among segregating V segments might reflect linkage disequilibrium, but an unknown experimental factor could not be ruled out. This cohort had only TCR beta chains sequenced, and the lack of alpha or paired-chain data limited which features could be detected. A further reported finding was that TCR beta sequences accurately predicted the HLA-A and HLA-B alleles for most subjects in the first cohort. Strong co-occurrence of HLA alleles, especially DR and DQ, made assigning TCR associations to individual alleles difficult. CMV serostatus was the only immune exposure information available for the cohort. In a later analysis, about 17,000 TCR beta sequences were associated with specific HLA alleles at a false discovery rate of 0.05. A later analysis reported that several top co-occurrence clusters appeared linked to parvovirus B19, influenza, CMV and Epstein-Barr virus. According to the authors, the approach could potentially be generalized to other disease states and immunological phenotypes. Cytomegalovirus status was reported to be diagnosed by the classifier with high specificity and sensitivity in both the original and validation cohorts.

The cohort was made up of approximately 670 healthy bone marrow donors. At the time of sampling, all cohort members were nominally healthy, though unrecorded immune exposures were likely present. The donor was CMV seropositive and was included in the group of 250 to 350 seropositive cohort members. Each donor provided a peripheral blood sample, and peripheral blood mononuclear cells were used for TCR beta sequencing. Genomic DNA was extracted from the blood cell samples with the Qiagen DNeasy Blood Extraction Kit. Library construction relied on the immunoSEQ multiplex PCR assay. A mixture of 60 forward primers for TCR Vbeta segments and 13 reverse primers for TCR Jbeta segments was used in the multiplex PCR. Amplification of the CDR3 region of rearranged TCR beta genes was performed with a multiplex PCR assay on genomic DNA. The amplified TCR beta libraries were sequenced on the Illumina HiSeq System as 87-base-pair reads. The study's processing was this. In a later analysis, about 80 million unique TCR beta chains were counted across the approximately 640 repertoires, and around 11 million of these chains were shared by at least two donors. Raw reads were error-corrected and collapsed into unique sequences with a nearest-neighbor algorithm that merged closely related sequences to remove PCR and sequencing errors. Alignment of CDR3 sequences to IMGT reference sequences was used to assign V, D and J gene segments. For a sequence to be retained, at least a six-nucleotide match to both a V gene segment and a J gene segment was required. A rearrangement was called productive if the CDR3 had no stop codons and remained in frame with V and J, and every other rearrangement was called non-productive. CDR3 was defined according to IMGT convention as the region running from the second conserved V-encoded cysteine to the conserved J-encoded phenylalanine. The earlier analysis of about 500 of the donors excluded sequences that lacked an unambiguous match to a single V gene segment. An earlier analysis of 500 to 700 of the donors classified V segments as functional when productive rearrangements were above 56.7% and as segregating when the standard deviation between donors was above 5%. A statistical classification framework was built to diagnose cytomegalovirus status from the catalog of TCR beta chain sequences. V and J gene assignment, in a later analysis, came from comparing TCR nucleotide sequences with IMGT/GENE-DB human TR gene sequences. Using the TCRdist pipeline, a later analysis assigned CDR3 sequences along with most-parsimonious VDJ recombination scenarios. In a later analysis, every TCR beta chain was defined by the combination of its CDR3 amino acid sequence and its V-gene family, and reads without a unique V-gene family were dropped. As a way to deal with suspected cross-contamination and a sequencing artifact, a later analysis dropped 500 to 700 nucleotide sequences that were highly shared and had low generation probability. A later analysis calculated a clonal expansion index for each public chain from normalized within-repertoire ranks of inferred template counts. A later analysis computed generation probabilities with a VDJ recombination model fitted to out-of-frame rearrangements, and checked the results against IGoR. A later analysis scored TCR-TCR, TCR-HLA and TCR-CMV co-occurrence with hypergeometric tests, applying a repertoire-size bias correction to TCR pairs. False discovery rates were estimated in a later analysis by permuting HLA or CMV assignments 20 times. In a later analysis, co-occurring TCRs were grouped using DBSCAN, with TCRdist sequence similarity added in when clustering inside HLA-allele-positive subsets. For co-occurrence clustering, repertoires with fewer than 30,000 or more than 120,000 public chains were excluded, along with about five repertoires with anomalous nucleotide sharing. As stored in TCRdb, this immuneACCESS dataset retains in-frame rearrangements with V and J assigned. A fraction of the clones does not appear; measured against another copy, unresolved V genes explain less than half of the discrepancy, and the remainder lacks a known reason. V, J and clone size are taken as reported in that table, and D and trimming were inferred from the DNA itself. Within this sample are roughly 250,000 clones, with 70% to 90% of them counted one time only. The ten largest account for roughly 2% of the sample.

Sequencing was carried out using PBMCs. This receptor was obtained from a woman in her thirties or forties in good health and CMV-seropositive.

The DNA reads TGTGCCAGCAGTGAGACAGGGTCTGTCTATGGCTACACCTTC. It specifies CASSETGSVYGYTF. The rearrangement combines TRBV2 with TRBJ1-2, with TRBD1 matching 7 junction bases. The CDR3 contains 14 residues, cysteine and phenylalanine counted. Solely the CDR3 DNA is kept, with 42 bases framed from the first base. As encoded in the germline V gene, CDR1 is SNHLY while CDR2 is FYNNEI. Trimming takes 3 bases off V and 4 bases off J; junction bases not matched to a gene: 5.